Sequencing of this T cell receptor beta chain was carried out in a study of beta chain features in type 1 diabetes. Study results and caveats: TCRB CDR3 length was moderately but significantly reduced in all four CD4+ subsets of Type 1 diabetes patients.

The CDR3 covers 15 residues. The V end was cut by 5 bases, the J end by 0 bases, with 13 bases between. Germline CDR1 is SGHTA and CDR2 is FQGTGA. As every portion of the isolated RNA was reverse transcribed, the sequencing read expressed TCRB transcripts. Assay used: immunoSEQ multiplex PCR; TCRdb lists only in-frame clones, some missing. The data show a few hundred thousand clones, roughly 13% seen once. Regarding this clone: Antigen: not known.

What was sequenced was naive CD4+ T cells from blood. The TCR originated in a woman aged 18-30 years with type 1 diabetes. The genes are TRBV7-3 and TRBJ1-1; the D gene is possibly TRBD1 (5 bases). CDR3 nucleotides: TGTGCCAGCAGCCTATCCCCGGGGGTGAACACTGAAGCTTTCTTT. It translates to CASSLSPGVNTEAFF.